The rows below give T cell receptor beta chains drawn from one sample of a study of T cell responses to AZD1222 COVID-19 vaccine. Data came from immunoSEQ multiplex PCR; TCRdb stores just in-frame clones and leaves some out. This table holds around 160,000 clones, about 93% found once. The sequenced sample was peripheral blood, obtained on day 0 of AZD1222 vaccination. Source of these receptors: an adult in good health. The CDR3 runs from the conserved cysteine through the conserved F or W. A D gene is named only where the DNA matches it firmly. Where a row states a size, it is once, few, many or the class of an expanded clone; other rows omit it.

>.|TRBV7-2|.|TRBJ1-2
TGTGCCAGCAGCTTAGAGGCGGCAAGTTATGGCTACACCTTC
CASSLEAASYGYTF
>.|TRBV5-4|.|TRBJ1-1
TGTGCCAGCAGCCCCCCAGGGGATAGGCGGAACACTGAAGCTTTCTTT
CASSPPGDRRNTEAFF
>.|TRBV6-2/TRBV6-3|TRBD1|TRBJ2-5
TGTGCCAGCAGTTATCGGGGACAGGGGGCGTTTGAAGAGACCCAGTACTTC
CASSYRGQGAFEETQYF
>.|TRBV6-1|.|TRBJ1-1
TGTGCCAGCAGTGAATCAGCCCAAAGCGACGTGAACACTGAAGCTTTCTTT
CASSESAQSDVNTEAFF
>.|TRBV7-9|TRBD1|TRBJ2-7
TGTGCCAGCAGCTTAACAGGGGCCGGACGTTCCTCCTACGAGCAGTACTTC
CASSLTGAGRSSYEQYF
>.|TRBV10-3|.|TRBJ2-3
TGTGCCAGCAATTCTAACCGGGGGGCAAAAGATACGCAGTATTTT
CASNSNRGAKDTQYF
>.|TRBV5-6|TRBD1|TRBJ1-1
TGTGCCAGCAACTTACTACAGGGGGCGCGGTTATCTGAAGCTTTCTTT
CASNLLQGARLSEAFF
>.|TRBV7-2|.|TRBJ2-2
TGTGCCAGCAGCTTAGTGGGGCCCACCGGGGAGCTGTTTTTT
CASSLVGPTGELFF
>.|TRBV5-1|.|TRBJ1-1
TGCGCCAGCAGCTTGGACGGGCTCACTGAAGCTTTCTTT
CASSLDGLTEAFF
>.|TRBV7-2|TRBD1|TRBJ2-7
TGTGCCAGCAGCCCACGACAGGGGGAAGTCGACGAGCAGTACTTC
CASSPRQGEVDEQYF
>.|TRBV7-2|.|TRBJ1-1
TGTGCCAGCAGCTTATATTCTGGGACTGAAGCTTTCTTT
CASSLYSGTEAFF
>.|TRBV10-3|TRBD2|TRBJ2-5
TGTGCCATCAGTCTGGGACTAGCGGGGGGTAACCAAGAGACCCAGTACTTC
CAISLGLAGGNQETQYF
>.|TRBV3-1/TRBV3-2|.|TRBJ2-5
TGTGCCAGCAGCCAAGGAGATCCGATAGGGCAACACCAAGAGACCCAGTACTTC
CASSQGDPIGQHQETQYF
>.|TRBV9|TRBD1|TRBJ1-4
TGTGCCAGCAGCGTAGGGGTTCAGGGGGCGAATGAAAAACTGTTTTTT
CASSVGVQGANEKLFF
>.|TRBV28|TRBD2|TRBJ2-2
TGTGCCAGCAGTTCGGGACTAGCGGGAGTAGCCGGGGAGCTGTTTTTT
CASSSGLAGVAGELFF
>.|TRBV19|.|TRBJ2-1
TGTGCCAGTACCATCCGGGAATTGGACGAGCAGTTCTTC
CASTIRELDEQFF
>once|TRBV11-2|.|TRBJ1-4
TGTGCCAGCAGCTTAGATTTTTGGCAGGGGCAAGAAAAACTGTTTTTT
CASSLDFWQGQEKLFF
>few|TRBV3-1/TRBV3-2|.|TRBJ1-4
TGTGCCAGCAGCCAAGCAAGGAGTCCTACAGGGCCTAATGAAAAACTGTTTTTT
CASSQARSPTGPNEKLFF
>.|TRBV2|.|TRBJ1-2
TGTGCCAGCACGGGGTACTATGGCTACACCTTC
CASTGYYGYTF
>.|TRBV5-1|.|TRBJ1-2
TGCGCCAGCAGCTTGGGGCCGGTAGGATATGGCTACACCTTC
CASSLGPVGYGYTF
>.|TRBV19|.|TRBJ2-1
TGTGCCAGTAGTATTGGCGGAAACAATGAGCAGTTCTTC
CASSIGGNNEQFF
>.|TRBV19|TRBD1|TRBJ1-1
TGTGCCAGTAGTATAGCAGGGGGCACTGAAGCTTTCTTT
CASSIAGGTEAFF
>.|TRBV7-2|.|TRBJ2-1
TGTGCCAGCAGCCCAGGACCAGAAAGTTTTGGTGAGCAGTTCTTC
CASSPGPESFGEQFF
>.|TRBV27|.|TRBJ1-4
TGTGCCAGCAGTTTATCGTGGGGGCTCGCAACTAATGAAAAACTGTTTTTT
CASSLSWGLATNEKLFF
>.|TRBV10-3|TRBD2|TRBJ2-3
TGTGCCATCAGATCCGGGACTAGTGAGAGCGCAGATACGCAGTATTTT
CAIRSGTSESADTQYF
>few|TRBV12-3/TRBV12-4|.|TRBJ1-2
TGTGCCAGCAGCCCTCGGGCCGGCTACACCTTC
CASSPRAGYTF
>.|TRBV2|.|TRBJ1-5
TGTGCCAGCAGTAGAGATAGCAATCAGCCCCAGCATTTT
CASSRDSNQPQHF
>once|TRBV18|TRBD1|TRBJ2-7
TGTGCCAGCTCACCACCTAGGACAGGGGGCTACGAGCAGTACTTC
CASSPPRTGGYEQYF
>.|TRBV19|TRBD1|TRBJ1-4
TGTGCCAGCCTCCGGACAGGGGAGGTGGAAAAACTGTTTTTT
CASLRTGEVEKLFF
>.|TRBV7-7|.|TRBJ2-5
TGTGCCAGCAGCCGAAGAGTTGGGGGCCGGGAGACCCAGTACTTC
CASSRRVGGRETQYF
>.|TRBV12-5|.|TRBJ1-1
TGTGCTAGTGGTTTGGTACTGGGCGGGAACACTGAAGCTTTCTTT
CASGLVLGGNTEAFF
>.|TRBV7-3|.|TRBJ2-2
TGTGCCAGCAGCTTAGGAGGGGTGGTCACCGGGGAGCTGTTTTTT
CASSLGGVVTGELFF
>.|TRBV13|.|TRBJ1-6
TGTGCCAGCAGCTTAATACAGGGAAATTCACCCCTCCACTTT
CASSLIQGNSPLHF
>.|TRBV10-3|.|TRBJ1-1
TGTGCCATCAGTGAAACAGGGAACACTGAAGCTTTCTTT
CAISETGNTEAFF
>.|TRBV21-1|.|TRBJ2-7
TGTGCCAGCAGCAAAGTCGGGGTTGACAGAACATGTAGCTCCTACGAGCAGTACTTC
CASSKVGVDRTCSSYEQYF
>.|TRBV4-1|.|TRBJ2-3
TGCGCCAGCAGCCGCGGGCCCACCCAAGGGACAGATACGCAGTATTTT
CASSRGPTQGTDTQYF
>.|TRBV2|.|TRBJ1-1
TGTGCCAGCAGTGAAGAGGTCCGAGGAGAAGCTTTCTTT
CASSEEVRGEAFF
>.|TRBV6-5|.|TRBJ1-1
TGTGCCAGCAGTTACTCTTTCCAGTTGAACACTGAAGCTTTCTTT
CASSYSFQLNTEAFF
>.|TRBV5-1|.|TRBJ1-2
TGCGCCAGCAGAACCGGTTCCCTCTATGGCTACACCTTC
CASRTGSLYGYTF
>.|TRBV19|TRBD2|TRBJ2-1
TGTGCCGCAGGCATAGCGGGAGGGGTAAATGAGCAGTTCTTC
CAAGIAGGVNEQFF
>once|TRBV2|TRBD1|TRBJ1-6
TGTGCCAGCAGTGAAGCGTGGGGGACAGGGCACTCACCCCTCCACTTT
CASSEAWGTGHSPLHF
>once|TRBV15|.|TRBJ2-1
TGTGCCACCGGCCGCAGGGAGTTCAACAATGAGCAGTTCTTC
CATGRREFNNEQFF
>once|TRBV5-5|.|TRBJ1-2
TGTGCCAGCAGCTTGGGTTTAAGTACAGACTCTTATGGCTACACCTTC
CASSLGLSTDSYGYTF